These 7 T cell receptor beta chains share one sample of origin, sequenced in a study of cytotoxic CD8 clonotypes in ibrutinib-treated CLL. Sequencing used immunoSEQ multiplex PCR; TCRdb keeps in-frame clones, though not all of them. Among about 85,000 clones listed, roughly 80% were seen once. This specimen consisted of PBMCs, obtained after 12 months of ibrutinib treatment. Receptors were obtained from a human donor with chronic lymphocytic leukemia.

The chain is built from TRBV18 and TRBJ2-7; a possible D gene is TRBD1 (6 bases). The CDR3 extends over 13 amino acids. Germline V lookup: CDR1 KGHSH, CDR2 LQKENI. The V gene lost 2 bases and the J gene lost 2 bases, with 7 bases spanning the gap. The CDR3 sequence is CASSPGGTYEQYF. The CDR3 region has the DNA TGTGCCAGCTCACCAGGGGGCACCTACGAGCAGTACTTC.

V is TRBV4-2 and J is TRBJ2-3, with 9 bases that match TRBD2. Germline V lookup: CDR1 LGHNA, CDR2 YNFKEQ. V trimming: 2 bases; J trimming: 1 base; junction bases outside the gene matches: 1. CDR3 length: 15 amino acids. The CDR3 DNA follows: TGTGCCAGCAGCCAATCTAGCGGGGGCACAGATACGCAGTATTTT. This gives the protein CASSQSSGGTDTQYF.

V usage is TRBV15 and J usage is TRBJ1-5; 7 bases are shared with TRBD1. The CDR3 has 19 amino acids. The junction had 15 bases not matched to a gene; V was cut back by 0 bases and J by 4 bases. Germline V gene data show CDR1 as LNHNV and CDR2 as YYDKDF (reference sequence). CDR3 sequence: CATSRDIGMGQRGNQPQHF. The CDR3 region has the DNA TGTGCCACCAGCAGAGATATCGGGATGGGACAGAGGGGAAATCAGCCCCAGCATTTT.

The chain combines TRBV2 with TRBJ1-1; D remains ambiguous. Trimming removed 6 bases from V and 1 base from J, with 12 bases in between. CDR1 and CDR2 from the germline V gene are SNHLY and FYNNEI. The CDR3 is 14 residues long. The DNA of the CDR3 is TGTGCCAGCAGGGGTATTACGGGGAACACTGAAGCTTTCTTT. Its protein is CASRGITGNTEAFF.

V usage is TRBV16 and J usage is TRBJ1-1; D is uncertain. Germline-derived CDR1 and CDR2 are KGHSY and FQNENV. The ends were cut back, 1 base at V and 1 base at J, with 10 bases in the middle. This CDR3 has 15 residues. The DNA for the CDR3 is TGTGCCAGCAGCCAATTTTCGCCGGAGAACACTGAAGCTTTCTTT. Its protein is CASSQFSPENTEAFF.

The V gene is TRBV4-3, the J gene TRBJ2-3, with D perhaps TRBD2 (7 bases). Germline V gene data show CDR1 as LGHNA and CDR2 as YSLEER. This CDR3 is 15 amino acids long. Trimming took off 2 bases at V and 6 bases at J, with 15 bases between the two ends. CDR3 DNA: TGCGCCAGCAGCCAACTAGGGGGGGAGCCGGATACGCAGTATTTT. The encoded protein is CASSQLGGEPDTQYF.

In DNA form, the CDR3 reads TGTGCCAGTAGTATAGGGACAGGGAACTATGGCTACACCTTC. Amino acids: CASSIGTGNYGYTF. This chain links TRBV19 with TRBJ1-2; 8 bases line up with TRBD1. The CDR3 consists of 14 residues. After removal of 1 base from V and 2 bases from J, the junction contained 0 bases not matched to a gene. Germline CDR1 reads LNHDA; CDR2 reads SQIVND (reference sequence).